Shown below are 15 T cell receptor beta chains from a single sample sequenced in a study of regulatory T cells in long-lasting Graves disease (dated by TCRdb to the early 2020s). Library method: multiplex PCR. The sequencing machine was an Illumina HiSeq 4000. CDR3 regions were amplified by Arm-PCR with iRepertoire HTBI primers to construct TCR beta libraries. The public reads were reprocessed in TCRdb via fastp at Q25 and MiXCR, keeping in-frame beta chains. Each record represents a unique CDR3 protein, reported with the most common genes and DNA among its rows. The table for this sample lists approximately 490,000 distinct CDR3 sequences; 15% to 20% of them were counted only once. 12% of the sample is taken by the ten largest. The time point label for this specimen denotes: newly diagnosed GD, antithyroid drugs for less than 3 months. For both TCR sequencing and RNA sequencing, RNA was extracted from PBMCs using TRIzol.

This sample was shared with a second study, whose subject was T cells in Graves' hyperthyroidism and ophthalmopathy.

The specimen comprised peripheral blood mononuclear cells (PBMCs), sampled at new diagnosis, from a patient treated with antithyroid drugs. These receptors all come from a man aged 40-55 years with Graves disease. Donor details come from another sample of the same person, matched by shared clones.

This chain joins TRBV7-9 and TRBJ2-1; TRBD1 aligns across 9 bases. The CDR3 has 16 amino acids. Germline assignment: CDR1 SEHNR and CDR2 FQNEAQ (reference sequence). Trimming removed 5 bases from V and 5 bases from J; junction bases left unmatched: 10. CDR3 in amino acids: CASSPYPDRGDNEQFF. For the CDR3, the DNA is TGTGCCAGCAGCCCCTATCCCGACAGGGGGGACAATGAGCAGTTCTTC.

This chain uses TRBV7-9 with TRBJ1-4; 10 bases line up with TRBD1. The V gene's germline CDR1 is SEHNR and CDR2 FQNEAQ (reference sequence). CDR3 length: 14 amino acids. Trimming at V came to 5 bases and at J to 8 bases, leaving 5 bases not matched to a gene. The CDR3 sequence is CASSGTGEEEKLFF. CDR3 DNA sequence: TGTGCCAGCAGCGGGACAGGGGAGGAGGAAAAACTGTTTTTT.

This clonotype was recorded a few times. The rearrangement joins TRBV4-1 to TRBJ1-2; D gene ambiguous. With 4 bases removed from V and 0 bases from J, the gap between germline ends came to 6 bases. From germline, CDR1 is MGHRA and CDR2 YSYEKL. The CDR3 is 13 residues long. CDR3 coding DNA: TGCGCCAGCAGCCGGGTGACTAACTATGGCTACACCTTC. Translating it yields CASSRVTNYGYTF.

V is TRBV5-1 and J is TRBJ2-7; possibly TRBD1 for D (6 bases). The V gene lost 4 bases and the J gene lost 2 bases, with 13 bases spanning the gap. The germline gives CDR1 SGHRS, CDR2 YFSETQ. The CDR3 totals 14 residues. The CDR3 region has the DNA TGCGCCAGCAGCCGACTGGACAGCACCTACGAGCAGTACTTC. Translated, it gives CASSRLDSTYEQYF.

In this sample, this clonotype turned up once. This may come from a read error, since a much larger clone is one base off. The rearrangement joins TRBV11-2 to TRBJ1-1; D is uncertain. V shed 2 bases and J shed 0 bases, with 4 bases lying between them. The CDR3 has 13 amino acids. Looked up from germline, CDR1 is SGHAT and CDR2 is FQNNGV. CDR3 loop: CASSLFVNTEAFF. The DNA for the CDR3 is TGTGCCAGCAGCTTATTTGTGAACACTGAAGCTTTCTTT.

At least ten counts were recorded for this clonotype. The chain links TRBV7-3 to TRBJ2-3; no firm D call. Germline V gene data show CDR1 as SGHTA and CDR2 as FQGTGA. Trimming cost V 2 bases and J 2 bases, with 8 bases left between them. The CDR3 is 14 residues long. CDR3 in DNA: TGTGCCAGCAGCTTAGTGGGAAACACAGATACGCAGTATTTT. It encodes CASSLVGNTDTQYF.

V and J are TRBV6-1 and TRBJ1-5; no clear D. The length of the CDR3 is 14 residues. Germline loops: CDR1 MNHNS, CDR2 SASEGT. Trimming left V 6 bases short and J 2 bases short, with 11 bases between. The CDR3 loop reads CASRSPGGNQPQHF. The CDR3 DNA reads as TGTGCCAGCAGGTCCCCTGGTGGCAATCAGCCCCAGCATTTT.

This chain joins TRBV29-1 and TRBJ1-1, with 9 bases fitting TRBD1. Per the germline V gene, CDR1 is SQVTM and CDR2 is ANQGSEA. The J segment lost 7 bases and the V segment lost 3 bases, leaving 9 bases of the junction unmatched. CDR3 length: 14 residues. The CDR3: CSVERDRELDEAFF. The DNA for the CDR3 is TGCAGCGTTGAGAGGGACAGGGAATTGGATGAAGCTTTCTTT.

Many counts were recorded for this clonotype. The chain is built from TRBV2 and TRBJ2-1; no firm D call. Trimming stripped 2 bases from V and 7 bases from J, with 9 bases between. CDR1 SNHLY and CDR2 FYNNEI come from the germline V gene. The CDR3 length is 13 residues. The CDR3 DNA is TGTGCCAGCAGTGAACCGGCAATAAATGAGCAGTTCTTC. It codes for CASSEPAINEQFF.

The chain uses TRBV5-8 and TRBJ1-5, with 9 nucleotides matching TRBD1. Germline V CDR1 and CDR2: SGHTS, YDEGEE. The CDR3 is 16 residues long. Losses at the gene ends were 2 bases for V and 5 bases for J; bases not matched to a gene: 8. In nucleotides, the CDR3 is TGTGCCAGCAGCTTAGCGGACAGGGGATTGGATCAGCCCCAGCATTTT. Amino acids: CASSLADRGLDQPQHF.

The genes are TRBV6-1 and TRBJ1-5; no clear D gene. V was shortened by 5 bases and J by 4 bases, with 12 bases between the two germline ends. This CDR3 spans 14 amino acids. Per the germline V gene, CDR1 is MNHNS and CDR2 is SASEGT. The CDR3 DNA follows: TGTGCCAGCAGTAACACTGTTGGTAATCAGCCCCAGCATTTT. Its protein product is CASSNTVGNQPQHF.

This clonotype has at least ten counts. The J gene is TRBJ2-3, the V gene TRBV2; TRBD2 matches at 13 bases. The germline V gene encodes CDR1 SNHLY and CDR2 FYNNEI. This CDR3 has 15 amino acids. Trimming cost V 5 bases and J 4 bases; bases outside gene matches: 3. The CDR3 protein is CASSRTSGSSDTQYF. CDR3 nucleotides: TGTGCCAGCAGTCGGACTAGCGGGAGTTCAGATACGCAGTATTTT.

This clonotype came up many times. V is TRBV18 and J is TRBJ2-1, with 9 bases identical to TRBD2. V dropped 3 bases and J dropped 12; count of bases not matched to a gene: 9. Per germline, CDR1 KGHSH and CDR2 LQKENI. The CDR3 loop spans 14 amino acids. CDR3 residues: CASSPGAGGLLQFF. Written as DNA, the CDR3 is TGTGCCAGCTCACCTGGCGCGGGAGGGCTCTTGCAGTTCTTC.

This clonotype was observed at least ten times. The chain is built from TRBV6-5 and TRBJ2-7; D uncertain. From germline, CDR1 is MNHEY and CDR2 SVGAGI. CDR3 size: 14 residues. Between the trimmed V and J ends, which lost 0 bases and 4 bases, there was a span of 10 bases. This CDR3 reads CASSYSGPTYEQYF. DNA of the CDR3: TGTGCCAGCAGTTACTCGGGCCCGACTTACGAGCAGTACTTC.

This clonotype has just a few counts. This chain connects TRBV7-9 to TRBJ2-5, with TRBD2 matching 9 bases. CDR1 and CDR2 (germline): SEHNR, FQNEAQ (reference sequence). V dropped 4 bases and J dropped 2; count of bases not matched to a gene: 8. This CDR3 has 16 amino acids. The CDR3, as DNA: TGTGCCAGCAGCTACGGTTGGCTAGCGGGGCAAGAGACCCAGTACTTC. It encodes CASSYGWLAGQETQYF.